Below, one T cell receptor beta chain is given with its context. As yet, its antigen is unknown. These data come from a study of PD-1 blockade in mismatch repair-deficient tumors. Overall study results and limits: Tumor-resident clones, often absent from pretreatment blood, expanded after pembrolizumab and then contracted.

Mismatch repair deficiency was confirmed in all patients, by PCR or immunohistochemistry. TCRs were sequenced from a few patients responding to pembrolizumab. The CDR3 has 12 amino acids. V gave up 6 bases and J gave up 10 bases; unmatched junction bases: 3. Germline CDR1 MNHNY, CDR2 SVGAGI (reference sequence). Only in-frame clones appear in the TCRdb table, and some are missing; sequencing was by immunoSEQ multiplex PCR. The sample holds some 51,000 clones, over 70% seen once. The chain employs TRBV6-6 and TRBJ1-4; 9 bases agree with TRBD1. This TCR came from an adult with mismatch repair-deficient cancer. The material sequenced was peripheral blood, taken 20 weeks after starting pembrolizumab. The DNA for the CDR3 is TGTGCCAGCAGCGACAGGGGGGGAAAACTGTTTTTT. Translation gives CASSDRGGKLFF.